The entry that follows covers one T cell receptor delta chain sequence. This clone has only a few counts. Its antigen is unknown. No quality values exist for individual bases; no much larger clone is one base distant. Other DNA sequences in the same sample also yield this CDR3. The data are from a study of gammadelta T cells in human blood (dated by TCRdb to about 2020). Library prep was done by RT-PCR. The data were produced on an Illumina MiSeq. The public reads were reprocessed by TCRdb using CATT, and rows of matching DNA were later combined. This sample holds 600 or so delta-chain clones; around 40% were observed only once. Of the sample, 22% falls within the top ten clones. Findings and caveats that apply to the study as a whole: According to the study, polyclonal expansion of innate gamma-delta T cells immediately after birth appeared to be driven by microbial exposure.

Inclusive of the bounding cysteine and phenylalanine, the CDR3 is 17 residues long. The kept DNA is CDR3 alone, 51 bases in frame from the first base. The germline V gene yields GEAIGNYY for CDR1 and EKD for CDR2. V drops 2 bases and J drops 7 bases, leaving 22 bases in between. The TCR was taken from a newborn. Sequenced material: Vgamma9Vdelta2 gamma-delta T cells from cord blood. The chain uses TRDV2 and TRDJ2; TRDD3 might be the D gene, on 5 matching bases. The DNA sequence is TGTGCCTGTGACAGGGTGGGGCCTCCCCCAGGAGGAGCACAACTCTTCTTT. Translated, this gives CACDRVGPPPGGAQLFF.